This TCR beta chain was identified in a study of blood T cell repertoires in COVID-19. Study details: The samples span acute and convalescent COVID-19 from the United States, Italy and Spain. PBMCs, B-cell-depleted T cells, or T cells were the source of the cDNA or gDNA that made up the material.

Per the study methods: Amplification from reference gene primers served as the basis for estimated nucleated cell counts. Profiled with immunoSEQ multiplex PCR; TCRdb holds only in-frame clones, not every one. V, J and clone size are those of that table, while D and trimming were read from the DNA. The data hold some 380,000 clones, with about 80% observed a single time. Germline-derived CDR1 and CDR2 are KGHSH and LQKENI. Unmatched junction bases numbered 5, after V lost 3 bases and J lost 4 bases. This CDR3 is built from 15 residues. The chain joins TRBV18 to TRBJ1-5, with 8 positions matching TRBD1. The clonotype originates from a human donor with acute or convalescent COVID-19. The donor label of this sample is uncertain. Sequencing was carried out using peripheral blood. The CDR3 loop reads CASSPGTGLNQPQHF. CDR3 nucleotides: TGTGCCAGCTCACCCGGGACAGGACTAAATCAGCCCCAGCATTTT.